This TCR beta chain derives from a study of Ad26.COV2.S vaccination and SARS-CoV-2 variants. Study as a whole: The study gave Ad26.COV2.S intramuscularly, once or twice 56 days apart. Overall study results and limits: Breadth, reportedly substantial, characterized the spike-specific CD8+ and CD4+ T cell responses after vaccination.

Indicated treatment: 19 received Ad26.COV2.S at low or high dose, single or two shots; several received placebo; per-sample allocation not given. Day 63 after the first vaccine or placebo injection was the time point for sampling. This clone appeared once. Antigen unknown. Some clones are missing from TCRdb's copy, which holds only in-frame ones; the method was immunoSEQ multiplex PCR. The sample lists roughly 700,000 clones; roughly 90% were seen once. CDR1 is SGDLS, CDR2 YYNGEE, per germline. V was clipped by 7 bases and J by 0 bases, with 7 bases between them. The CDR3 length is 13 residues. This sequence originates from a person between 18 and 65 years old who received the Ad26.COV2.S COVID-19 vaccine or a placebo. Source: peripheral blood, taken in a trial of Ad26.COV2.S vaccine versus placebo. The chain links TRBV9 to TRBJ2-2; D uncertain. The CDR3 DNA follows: TGTGCCAGCCTTAGGGCGAACACCGGGGAGCTGTTTTTT. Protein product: CASLRANTGELFF.